This paragraph covers one TCR beta chain sequence. Its antigen is unknown. Base quality data are lacking; no much larger clone is found one base away. The library was built by means of the immunoSEQ multiplex PCR assay. Not all clones reach the TCRdb copy of this immuneACCESS table, which keeps in-frame sequences only. Checked studies attribute under half of the gap to unresolved V genes and leave the rest unexplained. In this sample the table shows 150,000 or so clones, 85% to 90% of which occur a single time. Jointly, the top ten make up around 5% of the sample. V gives up 3 bases and J gives up 0 bases, and the segment between their germline ends measures 8 bases. The CDR3 has 15 amino acids, counting the end cysteine and phenylalanine. CDR3 DNA only is kept here, 45 bases in frame from base 1. CDR1 is given as MNHEY and CDR2 as SVGAGI, both from the germline V gene. The source of the sample is a study of control samples from healthy donors and cancer patients (dated by TCRdb to 2020 to 2022).

The sequence derives from a woman between 25 and 40 years old in good health. In this chain, TRBV6-5 is recombined with TRBJ2-2; too little of a D gene remains to name it. Source material: blood. The CDR3 in this case is CASSYQFANTGELFF. The nucleotides are TGTGCCAGCAGTTATCAGTTCGCGAACACCGGGGAGCTGTTTTTT.